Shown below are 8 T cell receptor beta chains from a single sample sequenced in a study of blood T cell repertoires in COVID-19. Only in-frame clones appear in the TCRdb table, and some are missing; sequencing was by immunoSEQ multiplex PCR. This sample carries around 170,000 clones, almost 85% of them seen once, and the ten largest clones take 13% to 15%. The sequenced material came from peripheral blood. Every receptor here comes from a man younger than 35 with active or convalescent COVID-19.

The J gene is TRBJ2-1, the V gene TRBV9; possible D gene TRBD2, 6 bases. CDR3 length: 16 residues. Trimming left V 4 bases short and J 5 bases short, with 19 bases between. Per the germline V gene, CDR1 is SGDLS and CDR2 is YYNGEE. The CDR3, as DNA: TGTGCCAGCAGCTCAAGGACTATAAATACCCACAATGAGCAGTTCTTC. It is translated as CASSSRTINTHNEQFF. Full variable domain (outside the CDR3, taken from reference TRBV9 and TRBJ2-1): DSGVTQTPKHLITATGQRVTLRCSPRSGDLSVYWYQQSLDQGLQFLIQYYNGEERAKGNILERFSAQQFPDLHSELNLSSLELGDSALYFCASSSRTINTHNEQFFGPGTRLTVL.

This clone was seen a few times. Written as DNA, the CDR3 is TGCGCCATCCCGGGACAAAGGGTTCGGCCAAATCAGCCCCAGCATTTT. This gives the protein CAIPGQRVRPNQPQHF. The chain links TRBV10-2 to TRBJ1-5; D may be TRBD1 (6 bases). The CDR3 runs 16 residues. V was trimmed by 10 bases and J by 4 bases, leaving 23 bases between them. Germline values: CDR1 WSHSY, CDR2 SAAADI.

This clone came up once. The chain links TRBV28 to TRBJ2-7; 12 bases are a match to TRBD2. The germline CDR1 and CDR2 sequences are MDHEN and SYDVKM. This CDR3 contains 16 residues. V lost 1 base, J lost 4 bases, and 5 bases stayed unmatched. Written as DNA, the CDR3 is TGTGCCAGCAGTTTATTGACTAGCGGGAGCGGGTACGAGCAGTACTTC. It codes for CASSLLTSGSGYEQYF.

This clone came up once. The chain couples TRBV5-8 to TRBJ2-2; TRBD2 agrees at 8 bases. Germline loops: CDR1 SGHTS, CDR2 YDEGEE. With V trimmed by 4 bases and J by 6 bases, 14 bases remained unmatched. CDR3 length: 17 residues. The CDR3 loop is CASSPVSGSGEPGELFF. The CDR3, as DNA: TGTGCCAGCAGCCCTGTAAGCGGGAGTGGTGAGCCCGGGGAGCTGTTTTTT.

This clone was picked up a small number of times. The CDR3 loop is CASSPRTGSSYEQYF. The DNA for the CDR3 is TGTGCCAGCAGTCCCCGGACAGGGAGCTCCTACGAGCAGTACTTC. The V gene is TRBV6-5, the J gene TRBJ2-7; TRBD1 matches at 8 bases. The germline V gene encodes CDR1 MNHEY and CDR2 SVGAGI. The length of the CDR3 is 15 residues. V shed 5 bases and J 0 bases; nucleotides not matched to a gene: 6.

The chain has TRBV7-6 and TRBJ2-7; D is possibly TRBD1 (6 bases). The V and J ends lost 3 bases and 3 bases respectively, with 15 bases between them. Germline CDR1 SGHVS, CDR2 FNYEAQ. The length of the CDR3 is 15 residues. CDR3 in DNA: TGTGCCAGCAGCTTGGAACCGGACAGATTCTACGAGCAGTACTTC. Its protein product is CASSLEPDRFYEQYF.

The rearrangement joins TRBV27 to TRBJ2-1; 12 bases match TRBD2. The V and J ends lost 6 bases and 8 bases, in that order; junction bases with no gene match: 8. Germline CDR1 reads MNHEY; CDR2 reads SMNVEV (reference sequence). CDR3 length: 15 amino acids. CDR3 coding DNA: TGTGCCAGCAGACGAGCGACTAGCGGGAGCGATGAGCAGTTCTTC. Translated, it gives CASRRATSGSDEQFF.

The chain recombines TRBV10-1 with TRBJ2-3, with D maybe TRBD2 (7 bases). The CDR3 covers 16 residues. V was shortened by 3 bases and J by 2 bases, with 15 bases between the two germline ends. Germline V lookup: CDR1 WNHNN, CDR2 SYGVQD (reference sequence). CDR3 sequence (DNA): TGCGCCAGCAGTGAAAATGGGGGGGCCAACACAGATACGCAGTATTTT. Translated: CASSENGGANTDTQYF.